This T cell receptor (beta chain) stems from a study of blood T cell repertoires in COVID-19. This clone showed up just a few times. Repertoires were generated with immunoSEQ multiplex PCR, while TCRdb's copy carries only in-frame clones and drops some. The sample lists some 400,000 clones; around 87% were seen once. The TCR originated in a man aged 30-40 years who had recovered from COVID-19. Sequencing was performed on PBMCs or T cells enriched from blood (not recorded which).

In DNA, the CDR3 is TGTGCCAGCAGCCCATCGGGACATCAAAAGGCTTATGGCTACACCTTC. Protein: CASSPSGHQKAYGYTF. The gene calls are TRBV4-2 and TRBJ1-2; D may be TRBD1 (6 bases). Trimming left V 4 bases short and J 5 bases short, with 20 bases between. Germline V CDR1 and CDR2: LGHNA, YNFKEQ. This CDR3 comprises 16 residues.